Below are 19 T cell receptor beta chains sequenced from a single sample in a study of metastatic and nonmetastatic thyroid tumors. No patient had received any treatment before thyroid surgery. TCRdb redid the clone calls on the PCR reads using MiXCR. The profile shows some 16,000 clones, around 24% of them singletons. The material sequenced was tumor tissue. The source of these receptors is a male donor with papillary thyroid cancer or a benign thyroid nodule (not recorded which). Some clones in this sample may be carry-over from other donors' samples.

This clone was seen at least ten times. V and J are TRBV6-1 and TRBJ1-1; D is ambiguous. CDR3 length equals 13 residues. Germline CDR1 reads MNHNS; CDR2 reads SASEGT. V was clipped by 6 bases and J by 1 base, with 9 bases between them. The DNA of the CDR3 is TGTGCCAGCAGCCCCGGGGAGAACACTGAAGCTTTCTTT. The encoded protein is CASSPGENTEAFF.

This clone appeared a few times. The rearrangement joins TRBV6-6 to TRBJ2-7; 10 bases map to TRBD1. CDR3 size: 16 residues. CDR1 is MNHNY, CDR2 SVGAGI, per germline (reference sequence). With 2 bases clipped from V and 6 bases from J, the junction kept 10 bases outside the gene matches. The CDR3 region is CASSYRQGALGIEQYF. As DNA, the CDR3 is TGTGCCAGCAGTTACAGACAGGGGGCCCTGGGAATCGAGCAGTACTTC.

This chain's CDR3 is CASSHLGSDEQYF. The CDR3 DNA reads TGCGCCAGCAGCCACCTAGGGTCGGACGAGCAGTACTTC. The V gene is TRBV4-3, the J gene TRBJ2-7; the D is unclear. The CDR3 spans 13 residues. Germline CDR1 reads LGHNA; CDR2 reads YSLEER. V lost 3 bases and J 5 bases, leaving 11 bases between the germline ends.

Notes on this clone: Being one base from a much bigger clone, this may be a read error. The genes are TRBV5-1 and TRBJ2-3; no clear D. The CDR3 is made up of 13 amino acids. Germline lookup yields CDR1 SGHRS and CDR2 YFSETQ. CDR3 in amino acids: CASNMGFTDTQYF. The CDR3 DNA follows: TGCGCCAGCAACATGGGGTTCACAGATACGCAGTACTTT.

This clone has only a few counts. The chain has TRBV28 and TRBJ2-1; 11 nucleotides agree with TRBD2. The germline V gene has CDR1 MDHEN and CDR2 SYDVKM. J was trimmed by 2 bases and V by 5 bases; bases with no gene match: 11. The CDR3 is 18 amino acids. CDR3 DNA: TGTGCCAGCAGTCCCAAGACTAGCGGGAACCCTACCTACAATGAGCAGTTCTTC. Translation: CASSPKTSGNPTYNEQFF.

A note on this clone: A read error may produce the germline difference seen at one junction end. The chain recombines TRBV7-9 with TRBJ2-5; tentatively, D is TRBD2 (6 bases). The V gene's germline CDR1 is SEHNR and CDR2 FQNEAQ (reference sequence). The CDR3 runs 16 residues. CDR3 sequence: CASISRHSGMQETRYF. The DNA for the CDR3 is TGTGCCAGCATCTCTCGCCATAGCGGCATGCAAGAGACCCGGTACTTC.

This clone was seen at least ten times. This chain joins TRBV25-1 and TRBJ2-2; D perhaps matches TRBD2 (5 bases). V dropped 2 bases and J dropped 0 bases, with 13 bases sitting between them. CDR1 and CDR2 from the germline V gene are MGHDK and SYGVNS. This CDR3 comprises 17 residues. This CDR3 is CASSENDLGANTGELFF. CDR3 nucleotides: TGTGCCAGCAGTGAAAATGATCTCGGGGCGAACACCGGGGAGCTGTTTTTT.

V and J are TRBV5-1 and TRBJ2-3; D possibly corresponds to TRBD2 (5 bases). Germline assignment: CDR1 SGHRS and CDR2 YFSETQ. Trimming left V 4 bases short and J 1 base short, with 10 bases between. This CDR3 comprises 14 residues. CDR3 in amino acids: CASSPDSGTDTQYF. CDR3 nucleotides: TGCGCCAGCAGCCCGGACTCCGGCACAGATACGCAGTATTTT.

This clone was seen many times. V usage is TRBV3-1 and J usage is TRBJ2-1; D is ambiguous. This CDR3 region has 12 residues. CDR1 is LGHDT and CDR2 is YNNKEL in the germline V gene (reference sequence). V was trimmed by 1 base and J by 12 bases, leaving 10 bases between them. The CDR3 DNA follows: TGTGCCAGCAGCCAAGTCAAAGGCGGGCAGTTCTTC. Its translation is CASSQVKGGQFF.

In its sample, this clone was seen many times. V and J are TRBV5-1 and TRBJ1-5; possibly TRBD1 for D (6 bases). Trimming shortened V by 4 bases and J by 1 base, and 12 bases separated the two germline ends. CDR1 and CDR2 (germline): SGHRS, YFSETQ. The CDR3 sequence is 15 residues long. CDR3 in amino acids: CASSPGTLSNQPQHF. Here the CDR3 DNA reads TGCGCCAGCAGCCCCGGGACACTCAGCAATCAGCCCCAGCATTTT.

This clone was observed a few times. The chain carries TRBV6-5 and TRBJ1-2, with 10 bases fitting TRBD1. V was clipped by 4 bases and J by 4 bases; unmatched bases: 6. Germline-derived CDR1 and CDR2 are MNHEY and SVGAGI. The CDR3 has 15 residues. The CDR3 protein is CASSLMTGGSYGYTF. As DNA, the CDR3 is TGTGCCAGCAGTTTAATGACAGGGGGCAGCTATGGCTACACCTTC.

Only a few counts were recorded for this clone. J is TRBJ2-3 and V is TRBV28; TRBD2 agrees at 8 bases. Germline V lookup: CDR1 MDHEN, CDR2 SYDVKM. The CDR3 consists of 15 residues. Losses at the gene ends were 6 bases for V and 7 bases for J; bases not matched to a gene: 12. The CDR3 region has the DNA TGTGCCAGCAGCCAAGCTCTAGGGACTAGATATACGCAGTATTTT. Translated: CASSQALGTRYTQYF.

In this sample, this clone turned up many times. The genes are TRBV10-3 and TRBJ2-1; no clear D gene. Trimming shortened V by 10 bases and J by 8 bases, and 12 bases separated the two germline ends. The CDR3 contains 11 residues. Germline V lookup: CDR1 ENHRY, CDR2 SYGVKD. The CDR3: CATTTNHEQFF. The CDR3 coding sequence is TGTGCCACAACCACGAATCATGAGCAGTTCTTC.

A note on this clone: The junction departs from germline at one end; a sequencing error may be responsible. The genes are TRBV5-1 and TRBJ2-1; D might be TRBD1 (5 bases). Germline-derived CDR1 and CDR2 are SGHRS and YFSETQ. This CDR3 is 15 amino acids long. CDR3 protein: CASSSLPQGGNDQFF. Here the CDR3 DNA reads TGCGCCAGCAGCTCCCTTCCGCAGGGCGGCAATGATCAGTTTTTC.

By share, this clone ranks as medium-sized. The chain is built from TRBV27 and TRBJ2-5; D could derive from TRBD1 or TRBD2 (5 bases each). The CDR3 has 16 amino acids. The germline V gene encodes CDR1 MNHEY and CDR2 SMNVEV (reference sequence). V gave up 5 bases and J gave up 5 bases, with 21 bases separating them. CDR3 nucleotide sequence: TGTGCCAGCAGTCCCCTCTACGGGACCCCCTATGAGACCCAGTACTTC. This encodes CASSPLYGTPYETQYF.

This clone has a count of ten or more. The rearrangement links TRBV29-1 to TRBJ1-2; D is undetermined. CDR1 is SQVTM and CDR2 is ANQGSEA in the germline V gene. V was trimmed by 4 bases and J by 8 bases, leaving 14 bases between them. The CDR3 is 12 amino acids. As DNA, the CDR3 is TGCAGCGTTGTAGGTGGAAGTTGGGGCTACACCTTC. It specifies CSVVGGSWGYTF.

V usage is TRBV18 and J usage is TRBJ1-1; the D gene is possibly TRBD1 (5 bases). The CDR3 contains 14 residues. CDR1 KGHSH and CDR2 LQKENI come from the germline V gene. V lost 6 bases and J lost 3, with 14 bases in between. The CDR3: CASSPDQGHTEAFF. CDR3 sequence (DNA): TGTGCCAGCTCCCCAGACCAGGGTCACACTGAAGCTTTCTTT.

Many counts were recorded for this clone. This chain connects TRBV3-1 to TRBJ2-3; unclear D gene. The ends were cut back, 0 bases at V and 2 bases at J, with 6 bases in the middle. Germline CDR1 LGHDT, CDR2 YNNKEL (reference sequence). The CDR3 loop spans 14 amino acids. CDR3 DNA: TGTGCCAGCAGCCAAGACCCAACCACAGATACGCAGTATTTT. This sequence encodes CASSQDPTTDTQYF.

This clone was counted a few times. A junction end diverges from the germline sequence, so it may reflect a read error. In DNA, the CDR3 is TGTGCCAGCAGTATCACAGGGGCTGGCAATGAGCAGTTTTTC. Translating gives CASSITGAGNEQFF. The chain has TRBV27 and TRBJ2-1, with 7 bases lining up with TRBD1. Germline assignment: CDR1 MNHEY and CDR2 SMNVEV (reference sequence). The CDR3 length is 14 residues.